The 4 T cell receptor beta chains below were found in one sample sequenced in a study of blood T cell repertoires in COVID-19. The repertoire was sequenced with immunoSEQ multiplex PCR; TCRdb's copy has only in-frame clones and lacks some. The repertoire consists of more than 200,000 clones, with about 87% occurring once and the leading ten covering 5.2%. What was sequenced was peripheral blood. Receptors originate from a woman in her fifties or sixties with COVID-19, enrolled during active disease.

This chain joins TRBV7-8 and TRBJ2-2; 7 nucleotides align to TRBD1. Germline V gene sequence: CDR1 SGHVS, CDR2 FQNEAQ. There are 18 residues in the CDR3. Germline trimming cut 5 bases from V and 3 bases from J; bases unmatched to any gene: 15. The CDR3 coding sequence is TGTGCCAGCAGCCCTAGGGGTACAGGGGTTACGTACACCGGGGAGCTGTTTTTT. This sequence encodes CASSPRGTGVTYTGELFF.

V is TRBV5-4 and J is TRBJ2-1; TRBD1 aligns across 9 bases. This CDR3 is 15 amino acids long. The trim removed 3 bases at V and 4 bases at J, leaving 5 bases unmatched. Looked up from germline, CDR1 is SGHNT and CDR2 is YYREEE (reference sequence). The CDR3 sequence is CASSSGQGSYNEQFF. The CDR3 DNA reads TGTGCCAGCAGCTCGGGACAGGGCTCTTACAATGAGCAGTTCTTC.

The chain employs TRBV30 and TRBJ1-3, with D possibly matching TRBD1 (5 bases). V lost 2 bases, J lost 0 bases, and 11 bases lay in between. Germline CDR1 is GTSNPN and CDR2 is SVGIG (reference sequence). The CDR3 runs 15 residues. In DNA form, the CDR3 reads TGTGCCTGGAGTTCCGGACACAACTCTGGAAACACCATATATTTT. Amino acids: CAWSSGHNSGNTIYF.

The chain uses TRBV2 and TRBJ2-2; D ambiguous. CDR1 is SNHLY and CDR2 is FYNNEI in the germline V gene. The germline V and J ends were trimmed by 4 bases and 7 bases, with 10 bases remaining between them. The CDR3 extends over 13 amino acids. The CDR3 nucleotides read TGTGCCAGCAGTGGGAGCGTTGGCGGGGAGCTGTTTTTT. Residues: CASSGSVGGELFF.